This T cell receptor (beta chain) was captured by sequencing in a study of control samples from healthy donors and cancer patients. The protocol was immunoSEQ multiplex PCR, while the TCRdb copy is restricted to in-frame clones and leaves out a portion. The sample has 400,000 to 500,000 clones; roughly 90% are singletons. The CDR3 consists of 15 residues. Germline values: CDR1 MNHEY, CDR2 SMNVEV (reference sequence). V lost 7 bases and J lost 2, with 14 bases in between. This receptor was obtained from a man aged 35 to 55 with head and neck cancer. The chain recombines TRBV27 with TRBJ2-2; no clear D gene. Sequencing was done on a sample of PBMCs. CDR3 residues: CASTLTQANTGELFF. The DNA for the CDR3 is TGTGCCAGCACCCTAACTCAGGCCAACACCGGGGAGCTGTTTTTT.